The following is a T cell receptor beta chain sequence with its context. This sample is part of a study of T-cell memory formation after mild COVID-19. Barcoded TCR alpha and TCR beta cDNA libraries with UMIs came from 5'RACE using constant-segment primers. TCRdb re-called the 5' RACE reads through MiXCR, storing one row per CDR3 protein. The table shows fewer than 350,000 distinct CDR3 sequences, with more than 15% occurring only once. This sequence was found in a young man who had mild COVID-19 (a few samples of this study predate the infection). Cell type and time point are not known. The sample consisted of PBMCs or a T cell subset sorted from them (not recorded which).

The CDR3 DNA follows: TGTGCCATCGGACAGACTAGCACAGATACGCAGTATTTT. Translation: CAIGQTSTDTQYF. The rearrangement joins TRBV24-1 to TRBJ2-3; possibly TRBD1 for D (6 bases). Germline CDR1 KGHDR, CDR2 SFDVKD. The CDR3 runs to 13 residues. The ends were cut back, 11 bases at V and 0 bases at J, with 11 bases in the middle.